This T cell receptor beta chain was sequenced during a study of Graves' ophthalmopathy and Graves' hyperthyroidism. As for the study in general: The study drew peripheral blood at initial diagnosis, before any treatment.

Ineligible for inclusion were patients with other autoimmune diseases, uncontrolled infections, pregnancy or lactation. The authors amplified TCR beta CDR3 regions from RNA transcripts. Second-round multiplex PCR followed a first-round RT-PCR using HTBI primers. A single record per CDR3 protein comes from TCRdb applying MiXCR to the multiplex PCR reads. The sample lists some 160,000 distinct CDR3 sequences, roughly 36% occurring once. Germline assignment: CDR1 MNHEY and CDR2 SVGAGI. The V end was cut by 0 bases, the J end by 0 bases, with 5 bases between. The CDR3 runs 14 residues. This clonotype was found a few times. No antigen is known for it. Study-wide results and caveats: Both a roughly 70% sensitivity and an approximately 76% specificity characterized the model's predictions of ophthalmopathy progression. Blood samples also showed most expanded thyroid clonotypes exceeding 0.001 frequency.

The clonotype originates from a man between 25 and 39 years old with Graves' ophthalmopathy. Sequenced material: peripheral blood. The chain has TRBV6-5 and TRBJ1-1; no definite D call. The CDR3 nucleotides are TGTGCCAGCAGTTACTCGGAGATGAACACTGAAGCTTTCTTT. Its protein product is CASSYSEMNTEAFF.